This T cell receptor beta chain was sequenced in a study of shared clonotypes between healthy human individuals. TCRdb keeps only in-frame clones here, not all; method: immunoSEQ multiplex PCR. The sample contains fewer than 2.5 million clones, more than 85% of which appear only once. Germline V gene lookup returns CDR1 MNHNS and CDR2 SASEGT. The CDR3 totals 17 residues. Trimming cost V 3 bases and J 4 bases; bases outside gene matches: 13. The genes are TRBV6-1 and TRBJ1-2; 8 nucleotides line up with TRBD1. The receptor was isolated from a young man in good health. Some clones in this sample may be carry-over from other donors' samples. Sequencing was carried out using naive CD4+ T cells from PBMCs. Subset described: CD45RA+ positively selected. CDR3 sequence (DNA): TGTGCCAGCAGTGAGGTCACAGGGGGATCTTCTGGCTATGGCTACACCTTC. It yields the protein CASSEVTGGSSGYGYTF.